The 32 T cell receptor beta chains listed next were all sequenced from one sample in a study of T cells after yellow fever vaccination. TCRdb reanalysed the 5' RACE reads using MiXCR and keeps one entry per CDR3 protein. The sample holds about 510,000 distinct CDR3 sequences, roughly a fifth seen once. The specimen was PBMCs, collected 21 days after the first yellow fever vaccination. The source is a man between 18 and 35 years old who received the YFV17D yellow fever vaccine.

This clonotype was picked up a small number of times. The chain employs TRBV20-1 and TRBJ2-4, with D possibly called TRBD1 or TRBD2 (5 bases each). The V end lost 3 bases, the J end lost 0 bases, and 6 bases lay between the germline ends. Germline V gene sequence: CDR1 DFQATT, CDR2 SNEGSKA (reference sequence). The CDR3 has 13 amino acids. The CDR3 here is CSARRGAKNIQYF. The CDR3 nucleotides read TGCAGTGCTAGGAGGGGAGCCAAAAACATTCAGTACTTC.

This clonotype was counted between two and nine times. V gene TRBV7-2 combines with J gene TRBJ1-2, with 7 nucleotides matching TRBD1. The CDR3 has 17 residues. Germline CDR1 reads SGHTA; CDR2 reads FQGNSA. Trimming removed 0 bases from V and 2 bases from J; junction bases left unmatched: 9. CDR3 in DNA: TGTGCCAGCAGCTTAGCAACAGGGGACCGCAGAAACTATGGCTACACCTTC. This gives the protein CASSLATGDRRNYGYTF.

CDR3 in DNA: TGCGCCAGCAGTTTCACCGGGACAGGGGAAGTTTACTATGAGCAGTTCTTC. Its protein is CASSFTGTGEVYYEQFF. This chain joins TRBV4-3 and TRBJ2-1; 10 bases align to TRBD1. Germline CDR1 is LGHNA and CDR2 is YSLEER. The CDR3 is 17 residues long. Trimming removed 6 bases from V and 8 bases from J; junction bases left unmatched: 16.

This clonotype was seen a handful of times. The chain recombines TRBV27 with TRBJ2-5, with a tentative D call TRBD2 (5 bases). Germline assignment: CDR1 MNHEY and CDR2 SMNVEV (reference sequence). V dropped 2 bases and J dropped 1 base, with 14 bases sitting between them. This CDR3 contains 16 residues. CDR3 sequence reads: CASSLIYSGIQETQYF. The CDR3, as DNA: TGTGCCAGCAGTTTAATATATTCGGGGATCCAAGAGACCCAGTACTTC.

This clonotype was found a few times. V gene TRBV7-3 combines with J gene TRBJ2-1; tentative D call: TRBD1 (6 bases). The germline V gene has CDR1 SGHTA and CDR2 FQGTGA. The CDR3 contains 15 residues. Trimming removed 1 base from V and 5 bases from J, with 12 bases in between. The CDR3 reads CASSLRTDGNNEQFF. DNA for the CDR3: TGTGCCAGCAGCTTAAGGACAGACGGAAACAATGAGCAGTTCTTC.

The J gene is TRBJ1-6, the V gene TRBV27; 9 nucleotides match TRBD1. V shed 3 bases, J shed 9 bases, and the junction held 12 bases outside the gene matches. From germline, CDR1 is MNHEY and CDR2 SMNVEV (reference sequence). The CDR3 length is 17 residues. The CDR3 here is CASSFKTPPDRGSPLHF. The CDR3 DNA reads as TGTGCCAGCAGTTTCAAGACTCCCCCGGACAGGGGTTCACCCCTCCACTTT.

This rearrangement joins TRBV2 to TRBJ2-7, with no clear D. V gave up 2 bases and J gave up 0 bases, with 8 bases separating them. The CDR3 runs to 14 residues. Germline CDR1 is SNHLY and CDR2 is FYNNEI. The CDR3, as DNA: TGTGCCAGCAGTGAAAGTAGGGACTCCTACGAGCAGTACGTC. Translating it yields CASSESRDSYEQYV.

This clonotype was recorded many times. This chain links TRBV7-2 with TRBJ2-5; 9 bases agree with TRBD1. V lost 2 bases, J lost 5 bases, and 6 bases stayed unmatched. Germline CDR1 reads SGHTA; CDR2 reads FQGNSA. CDR3 size: 15 residues. The chain's CDR3 is CASSLRTGGPETQYF. CDR3 coding DNA: TGTGCCAGCAGCTTAAGAACAGGGGGCCCGGAGACCCAGTACTTC.

The chain carries TRBV12-3 or TRBV12-4 and TRBJ1-6; D is uncertain. V lost 3 bases and J 9 bases, leaving 9 bases between the germline ends. CDR3 size: 13 residues. CDR3: CASSLFNLSPLHF. DNA for the CDR3: TGTGCCAGCAGTTTGTTTAATCTTTCACCCCTCCACTTT.

The rearrangement links TRBV12-3 or TRBV12-4 to TRBJ2-7; D gene uncertain. CDR3 size: 13 residues. V lost 3 bases to trimming and J lost 3 bases, with 9 bases between them. CDR3 DNA sequence: TGTGCCAGCAGTTTGGGGTATTACTACGAGCAGTACTTC. As protein: CASSLGYYYEQYF.

This clonotype was observed a few times. The chain combines TRBV5-5 with TRBJ1-2; D may be TRBD1 (5 bases). The V gene's germline CDR1 is SGHKS and CDR2 YYEKEE (reference sequence). Trimming cost V 3 bases and J 6 bases, with 6 bases left between them. CDR3 size: 11 residues. The chain's CDR3 is CASSSRDGYTF. The CDR3 DNA follows: TGTGCCAGCAGCTCCAGGGATGGCTACACCTTC.

The chain recombines TRBV6-2 or TRBV6-3 with TRBJ2-7; TRBD2 is a possible D gene (5 bases). Germline lookup yields CDR1 MNHEY and CDR2 SVGEGT. This CDR3 comprises 13 residues. Trimming took off 7 bases at V and 0 bases at J, with 10 bases between the two ends. CDR3 amino acids: CASNSGVSYEQYF. For the CDR3, the DNA is TGTGCCAGCAACAGCGGTGTCTCCTACGAGCAGTACTTC.

This clonotype has a handful of counts. The chain recombines TRBV4-3 with TRBJ2-1, with D uncertain. Looked up from germline, CDR1 is LGHNA and CDR2 is YSLEER. The V end was cut by 6 bases, the J end by 4 bases, with 19 bases between. The CDR3 consists of 16 residues. The CDR3 DNA follows: TGCGCCAGCAGGCCAAGGAAAGCTGAAAGTTACAATGAGCAGTTCTTC. Its protein is CASRPRKAESYNEQFF.

This clonotype was seen a few times. V usage is TRBV7-3 and J usage is TRBJ2-2; 9 bases line up with TRBD2. CDR1 and CDR2 (germline): SGHTA, FQGTGA. The CDR3 has 15 amino acids. Unmatched junction bases numbered 3, after V lost 6 bases and J lost 1 base. The CDR3 DNA is TGTGCCAGCAGGAAACTAGCGGGGAACACCGGGGAGCTGTTTTTT. Translated, it gives CASRKLAGNTGELFF. The complete variable domain, with remaining parts taken from reference TRBV7-3 and TRBJ2-2, reads GAGVSQTPSNKVTEKGKYVELRCDPISGHTALYWYRQSLGQGPEFLIYFQGTGAADDSGLPNDRFFAVRPEGSVSTLKIQRTERGDSAVYLCASRKLAGNTGELFFGEGSRLTVL.

There are a few counts of this clonotype. The rearrangement joins TRBV4-1 to TRBJ2-7, with D perhaps TRBD1 (5 bases). Deletions cut 1 base from V and 6 bases from J, with 13 bases between. There are 14 residues in the CDR3. Germline CDR1 is MGHRA and CDR2 is YSYEKL. The CDR3 loop is CASSQAGWGGEQYF. In DNA form, the CDR3 reads TGCGCCAGCAGCCAAGCTGGGTGGGGCGGCGAGCAGTACTTC.

V gene TRBV28 combines with J gene TRBJ2-3, with D perhaps matching TRBD1 (6 bases). The CDR3 consists of 15 residues. With 5 bases removed from V and 0 bases from J, the gap between germline ends came to 12 bases. CDR1 is MDHEN, CDR2 SYDVKM, per germline. The CDR3 reads CASSTGTASTDTQYF. DNA of the CDR3: TGTGCCAGCAGTACAGGGACGGCTAGCACAGATACGCAGTATTTT.

The chain is built from TRBV29-1 and TRBJ1-2; D not resolved. This CDR3 spans 12 amino acids. The V gene lost 6 bases and the J gene lost 5 bases, with 13 bases spanning the gap. From germline, CDR1 is SQVTM and CDR2 ANQGSEA. The CDR3 nucleotides read TGCAGCGTAGAGATTGGACGGTATGGCTACACCTTC. It codes for CSVEIGRYGYTF.

CDR3 sequence: CSASSGGMNTEAFF. DNA of the CDR3: TGCAGTGCTAGTTCAGGGGGTATGAACACTGAAGCTTTCTTT. The J gene is TRBJ1-1, the V gene TRBV20-1, with TRBD1 matching over 7 bases. The CDR3 spans 14 residues. Germline trimming cut 3 bases from V and 0 bases from J; bases unmatched to any gene: 4. Germline values: CDR1 DFQATT, CDR2 SNEGSKA (reference sequence).

This clonotype showed up just a few times. The CDR3: CASSFPGGPQHF. CDR3 DNA: TGTGCCAGCAGCTTCCCAGGTGGTCCCCAGCATTTT. The V gene is TRBV7-3, the J gene TRBJ1-5; D remains ambiguous. Trimming took 3 bases from V and 10 from J, leaving 10 bases between them. This CDR3 is 12 amino acids long. Germline CDR1 reads SGHTA; CDR2 reads FQGTGA.

In its sample, this clonotype was seen a few times. The rearrangement uses TRBV10-3 and TRBJ2-7; possible D gene TRBD2, 6 bases. The CDR3 runs 13 residues. The V gene lost 1 base and the J gene lost 6 bases, with 10 bases spanning the gap. Germline assignment: CDR1 ENHRY and CDR2 SYGVKD. The CDR3 region is CAISEFAGSEQYV. The DNA for the CDR3 is TGTGCCATCAGTGAGTTTGCGGGATCCGAGCAGTACGTC.

This clonotype was detected a few times. The CDR3 region has the DNA TGTGCCAGCAGTGCTGGTGTAGGGAACACTGAAGCTTTCTTT. This gives the protein CASSAGVGNTEAFF. This chain links TRBV12-3 or TRBV12-4 with TRBJ1-1; D ambiguous. V gave up 5 bases and J gave up 1 base, with 11 bases separating them. This CDR3 is built from 14 residues.

The table lists this clonotype with a few counts. The rearrangement links TRBV6-5 to TRBJ2-1; TRBD1 is a possible D gene (6 bases). The CDR3 is 11 residues long. CDR1 MNHEY and CDR2 SVGAGI come from the germline V gene. V was pared by 9 bases and J by 5 bases, with 8 bases between. CDR3 nucleotide sequence: TGTGCCAGTGGACAGCACAATGAGCAGTTCTTC. Translated: CASGQHNEQFF.

There are many counts of this clonotype. V is TRBV5-1 and J is TRBJ2-3, with D unclear. With 6 bases removed from V and 7 bases from J, the gap between germline ends came to 6 bases. Germline V CDR1 and CDR2: SGHRS, YFSETQ. This CDR3 comprises 10 residues. DNA for the CDR3: TGCGCCAGCAAGATCCATACGCAGTATTTT. Its protein is CASKIHTQYF.

Only a few counts were recorded for this clonotype. The genes are TRBV5-1 and TRBJ2-2; 7 nucleotides agree with TRBD2. V trimming: 5 bases; J trimming: 1 base; junction bases outside the gene matches: 5. This CDR3 contains 15 residues. The germline V gene has CDR1 SGHRS and CDR2 YFSETQ. In nucleotides, the CDR3 is TGCGCCAGCAGGCCGCTAGCGGTGAACACCGGGGAGCTGTTTTTT. Amino acids: CASRPLAVNTGELFF.

Only a few counts were recorded for this clonotype. The chain employs TRBV7-3 and TRBJ2-1; D possibly corresponds to TRBD2 (6 bases). The CDR3 runs to 15 residues. The ends were cut back, 2 bases at V and 8 bases at J, with 16 bases in the middle. Germline values: CDR1 SGHTA, CDR2 FQGTGA. This chain's CDR3 is CASSLGTPLFDEQFF. The CDR3, as DNA: TGTGCCAGCAGCTTAGGGACTCCGCTATTCGATGAGCAGTTCTTC.

In its sample, this clonotype was seen many times. The chain couples TRBV7-3 to TRBJ1-1, with unresolved D. CDR3 length: 13 residues. Germline values: CDR1 SGHTA, CDR2 FQGTGA. The V and J ends lost 2 bases and 4 bases respectively, with 8 bases between them. The CDR3 DNA reads as TGTGCCAGCAGCTTAGGGCGCGTCACTGAAGCTTTCTTT. This translates into CASSLGRVTEAFF.

This clonotype was found a few times. This chain joins TRBV15 and TRBJ1-5; D gene ambiguous. This CDR3 is 14 amino acids long. Per germline, CDR1 LNHNV and CDR2 YYDKDF (reference sequence). V shed 5 bases and J shed 0 bases, with 8 bases lying between them. CDR3 bases: TGTGCCACCAGCCACACGGATAGCAATCAGCCCCAGCATTTT. Translated: CATSHTDSNQPQHF.

This rearrangement joins TRBV29-1 to TRBJ2-4; TRBD1 is a possible D gene (6 bases). V lost 4 bases to trimming and J lost 0 bases, with 10 bases between them. This CDR3 comprises 14 residues. Germline CDR1 and CDR2: SQVTM and ANQGSEA. This chain's CDR3 is CSVGDTLAKNIQYF. The CDR3 bases are TGCAGCGTTGGGGACACTCTAGCCAAAAACATTCAGTACTTC. Combining the CDR3 with reference TRBV29-1 and TRBJ2-4 gives the whole variable domain SAVISQKPSRDICQRGTSLTIQCQVDSQVTMMFWYRQQPGQSLTLIATANQGSEATYESGFVIDKFPISRPNLTFSTLTVSNMSPEDSSIYLCSVGDTLAKNIQYFGAGTRLSVL.

This clonotype showed up just a few times. The V gene is TRBV12-3 or TRBV12-4, the J gene TRBJ1-3, with D hard to call. Trimming removed 4 bases from V and 3 bases from J, with 4 bases in between. The CDR3 sequence is 12 residues long. The CDR3 is CASSSLGNTIYF. For the CDR3, the DNA is TGTGCCAGCAGTTCCCTTGGAAACACCATATATTTT.

In its sample, this clonotype was seen a few times. The chain links TRBV7-9 to TRBJ1-2; no definite D call. Trimming took 4 bases from V and 8 from J, leaving 14 bases between them. The CDR3 is made up of 13 amino acids. Germline assignment: CDR1 SEHNR and CDR2 FQNEAQ (reference sequence). Here the CDR3 reads CASSSKSRRGYTF. The CDR3 bases are TGTGCCAGCAGCTCGAAATCCCGGAGGGGCTACACCTTC.

This clonotype was found a few times. The chain carries TRBV27 and TRBJ2-7; TRBD2 matches 11 bases. CDR3 length: 13 residues. Germline V gives CDR1 MNHEY, CDR2 SMNVEV (reference sequence). V dropped 2 bases and J dropped 6; count of bases not matched to a gene: 0. The CDR3 nucleotides read TGTGCCAGCAGTTTAACTAGCGGGGGCGAGCAGTACGTC. Encoded protein: CASSLTSGGEQYV.

In its sample, this clonotype was seen a few times. The chain recombines TRBV30 with TRBJ1-1, with D hard to call. The CDR3 is made up of 12 amino acids. CDR1 GTSNPN and CDR2 SVGIG come from the germline V gene (reference sequence). Between the trimmed V and J ends, which lost 3 bases and 6 bases, there was a span of 11 bases. The CDR3 bases are TGTGCCTGGAGAACGGAAAGTTCTGAAGCTTTCTTT. This translates into CAWRTESSEAFF.